This is a list of T cell receptor beta chains from one sample in a study of blood T cell repertoires in COVID-19. TCRdb's table, derived via immunoSEQ multiplex PCR, lists solely in-frame clones and lacks some. The table has fewer than 350,000 clones, approximately 90% seen once. Specimen: PBMCs or T cells enriched from blood (not recorded which). The receptor source for this set is a woman aged 40 to 49 with acute COVID-19. Each CDR3 is given with its conserved first and last residue.

CASSRGSNYGYTF	TRBV16	TRBJ1-2
CASSPGQAGANVLTF	TRBV14	TRBJ2-6
CAISAVTYGYTF	TRBV10-3	TRBJ1-2
CASSRTPTGTFQPQHF	TRBV19	TRBJ1-5
CASRTGINPNTDTQYF	TRBV28	TRBJ2-3
CASSQEGPRRTEAFF	TRBV4-1	TRBJ1-1
CAWSAGLTGQETQYF	TRBV30	TRBJ2-5
CASSFFRQETQYF	TRBV12-3/TRBV12-4	TRBJ2-5
CASSQDSGLRGETDTQYF	TRBV4-1	TRBJ2-3
CASSKSTRDRGLYGTF	TRBV2	TRBJ1-2
CASAAGQGATDTQYF	TRBV24-1	TRBJ2-3
CASSPIPGQGYEQYF	TRBV18	TRBJ2-7
CASSPGQKSSYNEQFF	TRBV6-4	TRBJ2-1
CASSQGQGEGGYTF	TRBV18	TRBJ1-2
CASSPRQGDTEAFF	TRBV7-9	TRBJ1-1
CASSSPGALAKNIQYF	TRBV19	TRBJ2-4
CASSGSTDRLGNQPQHF	TRBV6-4	TRBJ1-5
CASSTSPRANYGYTF	TRBV19	TRBJ1-2
CASSPQVAYEQYF	TRBV27	TRBJ2-7
CASSSSDRAETQYF	TRBV7-6	TRBJ2-5
CASSLAVNTEAFF	TRBV12-3/TRBV12-4	TRBJ1-1
CASTRGRGANNQPQHF	TRBV19	TRBJ1-5
CAVGTRRVEQPQHF	TRBV28	TRBJ1-5